The entry below describes one T cell receptor beta chain. Antigen unknown. This specimen comes from a study of OX40 agonist ivuxolimab in advanced cancers. Study background: Patients were given ivuxolimab, an antibody that agonizes OX40 (CD134).

The CDR3 contains 15 residues. Between the trimmed V and J ends, which lost 2 bases and 4 bases, there was a span of 11 bases. Germline assignment: CDR1 MNHNS and CDR2 SASEGT. Only in-frame clones appear in the TCRdb table, and some are missing; sequencing was by immunoSEQ multiplex PCR. The table shows just under 65,000 clones, with more than 80% occurring only once. Whole-study findings and limits: Antigen specificity was not determined for the expanded peripheral T cells.

This specimen consisted of CD4+ or CD8+ T cells sorted from blood, obtained in a trial of the OX40 agonist ivuxolimab. The chain recombines TRBV6-1 with TRBJ2-2, with D unclear. The clonotype originates from an adult with an advanced solid tumor such as melanoma, head and neck, liver or kidney cancer. This chain's CDR3 is CASSELSHGTGELFF. The CDR3 DNA reads TGTGCCAGCAGTGAATTATCTCACGGCACCGGGGAGCTGTTTTTT.